This T cell receptor beta chain was captured in a study of T cell responses to AZD1222 COVID-19 vaccine. Details on this clone: As yet, its antigen is unknown.

Study observations and caveats: Two AZD1222 administrations were followed by greater Spike-specific TCR breadth and depth.

Sequencing used immunoSEQ multiplex PCR; TCRdb keeps in-frame clones, though not all of them. The table lists 90,000 to 110,000 clones, more than 75% of them singletons. CDR3 length equals 18 residues. Sample: peripheral blood, taken on day 0 of AZD1222 vaccination. The chain uses TRBV12-1 and TRBJ1-1; TRBD1, the table's D call, lacks a check against the DNA. TRBV12-1 is recorded as a pseudogene. The receptor's source is an adult in good health. CDR3 bases: TGTGCCAGCAGCTGGCCTCCCGGGACAGGGCACTCGGGCACTGAAGCTTTCTTT. Protein product: CASSWPPGTGHSGTEAFF.